Listed below are T cell receptor beta chains from one sample, sequenced in a study of T cell changes during pregnancy in multiple sclerosis. Sequenced by immunoSEQ multiplex PCR; TCRdb stores in-frame clones only, minus some. The sample carries more than 75,000 clones, 90% to 95% recorded once. The source material was peripheral blood, sampled in the first trimester of pregnancy. The receptors derive from a female donor with multiple sclerosis, enrolled in a pregnancy study. Both conserved end residues are part of each CDR3. A D gene is named only where the DNA matches it firmly. Clone size is shown for a subset of rows, as once, few, many or a class of expanded clone.

>TRBV4-1|.|TRBJ1-4|.
TGCGCCAGCAGCCAACCGGGAGAAAAACTGTTTTTT
CASSQPGEKLFF
>TRBV6-5|.|TRBJ2-6|.
TGTGCCACCCGTGCAGGGGCAGCTGGGGCCAACGTCCTGACTTTC
CATRAGAAGANVLTF
>TRBV4-3|.|TRBJ1-4|.
TGCGCCAGCAGCCAAGCTCGGGGTTATAATGAAAAACTGTTTTTT
CASSQARGYNEKLFF
>TRBV5-1|TRBD1|TRBJ2-2|.
TGCGCCAGCAGCTTGGGGACAGGACACACCGGGGAGCTGTTTTTT
CASSLGTGHTGELFF
>TRBV19|.|TRBJ2-2|.
TGTGCCAGTAGTCCTCAGGGGACCGGGGAGCTGTTTTTT
CASSPQGTGELFF
>TRBV9|.|TRBJ1-6|.
TGTGCCAGCAGCGTAGACTTTCGGGCGGACTATTCACCCCTCCACTTT
CASSVDFRADYSPLHF
>TRBV29-1|TRBD1|TRBJ2-7|.
TGCAGCGTTGAAGATCACAGGGGGGCCAGTGGCTCCTACGAGCAGTACTTC
CSVEDHRGASGSYEQYF
>TRBV15|.|TRBJ1-2|.
TGTGCCACCAGCACAACAGGAAAAACTAACTATGGCTACACCTTC
CATSTTGKTNYGYTF
>TRBV6-1|.|TRBJ2-2|once
TGTGCCAGCAGTGAAACCCGACAGGCTACCGCGAACACCGGGGAGCTGTTTTTT
CASSETRQATANTGELFF
>TRBV6-1|.|TRBJ2-7|.
TGTGCCAGCACCTCCGGGAGACAAGCCGAGCAGTACTTC
CASTSGRQAEQYF
>TRBV7-9|TRBD2|TRBJ2-7|.
TGTGCCAGCAGCTTAGTGGGAGGGCGGGAGTACCAGTACTTC
CASSLVGGREYQYF
>TRBV28|TRBD1|TRBJ2-7|.
TGTGCCAGCAGTCCCGCCGGACAGGGAAGATCCCACGAGCAGTACTTC
CASSPAGQGRSHEQYF
>TRBV5-5|.|TRBJ1-1|.
TGTGCCAGCAGCTTGGTCGGTAGCACTGAAGCTTTCTTT
CASSLVGSTEAFF
>TRBV4-1|TRBD2|TRBJ2-3|.
TGCGCCAGCAGCTACACGGGACTAGCGACAGATACGCAGTATTTT
CASSYTGLATDTQYF
>TRBV19|.|TRBJ2-7|.
TGTGCCAGTAGTGGGGCGTACGAGCAGTACTTC
CASSGAYEQYF
>TRBV29-1|TRBD1|TRBJ2-7|.
TGCAGCGTATCGGGACAGGGGATCGAGCAGTACTTC
CSVSGQGIEQYF
>TRBV28|TRBD2|TRBJ2-1|.
TGTGCCAGCAGTTTAATACTAGCGGGAGGCAATGAGCAGTTCTTC
CASSLILAGGNEQFF
>TRBV5-1|.|TRBJ2-7|.
TGCGCCAGCAGCCCTGTAATATCCCCTAGAAGCGAGCAGTACTTC
CASSPVISPRSEQYF
>TRBV4-3|TRBD1|TRBJ1-2|.
TGCGCCAGCAGCCAAGTAGGAGGGGACAGGGGATCCACTAACTACGGCTACACCTTC
CASSQVGGDRGSTNYGYTF
>TRBV18|TRBD1|TRBJ2-6|few
TGTGCCAGCTCACCGTACAGGGACAGCTCTGGGGCCAACGTCCTGACTTTC
CASSPYRDSSGANVLTF
>TRBV15|TRBD1|TRBJ2-3|.
TGTGCCATCTCAGGGGGAGGCACAGATACGCAGTATTTT
CAISGGGTDTQYF
>TRBV15|.|TRBJ1-2|.
TGTGCCACCAGCAGGTCAAGGACAGTGATGCCTTCTGGCTACACCTTC
CATSRSRTVMPSGYTF
>TRBV5-1|.|TRBJ1-3|.
TGCGCCAGCAGCTTGGAGCCTGGAGGTGTCGGAAACACCATATATTTT
CASSLEPGGVGNTIYF
>TRBV28|.|TRBJ1-1|.
TGTGCCAGCAGACCTATGGGGGCGTGGGGCACTGAAGCTTTCTTT
CASRPMGAWGTEAFF
>TRBV7-2|.|TRBJ2-7|.
TGTGCCAGCAGCGTCAACAGGGTAGGGTTCTACGAGCAGTACTTC
CASSVNRVGFYEQYF
>TRBV15|TRBD2|TRBJ2-3|.
TGTGCCACCAGCGGGAGTTCCTCTGGGACTAGCTTCACAGATACGCAGTATTTT
CATSGSSSGTSFTDTQYF
>TRBV7-9|TRBD1|TRBJ2-3|.
TGTGCCAGCAGTTGGGACAGGGGCGCAGATACGCAGTATTTT
CASSWDRGADTQYF
>TRBV5-4|.|TRBJ2-7|.
TGTGCCAGCAGTTTACAGGGTCTGCACGAGCAGTACTTC
CASSLQGLHEQYF
>TRBV2|.|TRBJ1-4|.
TGTGCCAGCAATTCAGGGGCGGCTGAAAAACTGTTTTTT
CASNSGAAEKLFF
>TRBV2|TRBD1|TRBJ2-2|.
TGTGCCAGCAGACCGGGACAGGCTAACACCGGGGAGCTGTTTTTT
CASRPGQANTGELFF
>TRBV18|.|TRBJ1-1|.
TGTGCCAGCTCACGGAGAAGGTTGGGCAGGGAGGGCACTGAAGCTTTCTTT
CASSRRRLGREGTEAFF
>TRBV7-8|.|TRBJ1-4|.
TGTGCCAGCAGCTTGGCTAGAACTAATGAAAAACTGTTTTTT
CASSLARTNEKLFF
>TRBV5-4|TRBD1|TRBJ1-1|.
TGTGCCAGCAGCCGAAATGGGACAGGGAGGAGACGGAACACTGAAGCTTTCTTT
CASSRNGTGRRRNTEAFF
>TRBV4-1|.|TRBJ1-2|.
TGCGCCAGCAGCCAACAGCGGTATGGCTACACCTTC
CASSQQRYGYTF
>TRBV11-2|.|TRBJ2-3|.
TGTGCCAGCAGCGCTACCTCCAGGGGCACAGATACGCAGTATTTT
CASSATSRGTDTQYF
>TRBV10-3|.|TRBJ1-6|.
TGTGCCATCAGGCAGGATCGGAATTCACCCCTCCACTTT
CAIRQDRNSPLHF
>TRBV7-2|.|TRBJ1-6|.
TGTGCCAGCAGCAAAAATCGGGGGTCTAATTCACCCCTCCACTTT
CASSKNRGSNSPLHF
>TRBV20-1|.|TRBJ2-2|.
TGCAGTGCTAAGGAGGTTGGGGAGCTGTTTTTT
CSAKEVGELFF
>TRBV11-1|TRBD2|TRBJ2-7|.
TGTGCCAGCAGCCACAATAGCGGGGTCTACGAGCAGTACTTC
CASSHNSGVYEQYF
>TRBV7-3|TRBD2|TRBJ2-7|.
TGTGCCAGCTCCCCCCGACTAGCGGGGGGCGAGCAGTACTTC
CASSPRLAGGEQYF
>TRBV28|.|TRBJ1-4|.
TGTGCCAGCAGGACCCCAGGGGAAGGGGAAAAACTGTTTTTT
CASRTPGEGEKLFF
>TRBV12-5|TRBD1|TRBJ2-1|.
TGTGCTAGTGGTTTGCGACAGGGCGGCAATGAGCAGTTCTTC
CASGLRQGGNEQFF
>TRBV7-9|TRBD1|TRBJ2-7|.
TGTGCCAGCAGCCCCTGGGACAGGGACTACGAGCAGTACTTC
CASSPWDRDYEQYF
>TRBV5-1|TRBD1|TRBJ1-1|few
TGCGCCAGCAGCCTAGACAGGGTGGGCACTGAAGCTTTCTTT
CASSLDRVGTEAFF
>TRBV4-3|TRBD1|TRBJ1-2|.
TGCGCCAGCAGCCAGTCGGGACAGGGCGGTTTTGGCTACACCTTC
CASSQSGQGGFGYTF
>TRBV4-1|.|TRBJ1-5|.
TGCGCCAGCAGCCACGGGGGTATGGGTCAGCCCCAGCATTTT
CASSHGGMGQPQHF
>TRBV6-1|.|TRBJ1-4|few
TGTGCCAGCGGTGGAGTAACAGGGTCTAGCGAAAAACTGTTTTTT
CASGGVTGSSEKLFF